These 27 T cell receptor beta chains were sequenced from one sample in a study of regulatory T cells in long-lasting Graves disease. Described time point: persistent/refractory GD, antithyroid drugs over 5 years with positive TRAb. PBMCs were the source of the RNA used for TCR sequencing. Both iRepertoire HTBI primers and Arm-PCR of CDR3 regions were used to build the TCR beta libraries. MiXCR was run by TCRdb on the multiplex PCR reads, yielding one entry per CDR3 protein. The sample lists some 370,000 distinct CDR3 sequences, 20% to 25% occurring once. Sample: peripheral blood mononuclear cells (PBMCs), taken when the disease was refractory, from a patient treated with antithyroid drugs. Every receptor here comes from a middle-aged woman with Graves disease.

This clonotype was picked up many times. V is TRBV6-1 and J is TRBJ2-5, with TRBD2 matching over 8 bases. Per the germline V gene, CDR1 is MNHNS and CDR2 is SASEGT. CDR3 size: 16 residues. J gave up 1 base and V 6 bases, and 10 bases lay outside the gene matches. The CDR3 coding sequence is TGTGCCAGCAGGCGAAGCGGGAGTCGGTCCCAAGAGACCCAGTACTTC. Its translation is CASRRSGSRSQETQYF.

V gene TRBV7-3 combines with J gene TRBJ2-3; a weak D match, TRBD2 (5 bases). Looked up from germline, CDR1 is SGHTA and CDR2 is FQGTGA. V shed 2 bases and J shed 11 bases, with 23 bases lying between them. The CDR3 sequence is 16 residues long. The CDR3 region has the DNA TGTGCCAGCAGCTTACTCGCCACCTCGATCCTTCGGGAGCAGTATTTT. This sequence encodes CASSLLATSILREQYF. The full variable domain, with the rest looked up from reference TRBV7-3 and TRBJ2-3, is GAGVSQTPSNKVTEKGKYVELRCDPISGHTALYWYRQSLGQGPEFLIYFQGTGAADDSGLPNDRFFAVRPEGSVSTLKIQRTERGDSAVYLCASSLLATSILREQYFGPGTRLTVL.

The J gene is TRBJ1-5, the V gene TRBV27; TRBD1 agrees at 8 bases. CDR1 MNHEY and CDR2 SMNVEV come from the germline V gene (reference sequence). V was pared by 3 bases and J by 2 bases, with 3 bases of the junction left unmatched. The CDR3 extends over 15 amino acids. The chain's CDR3 is CASSFETGGNQPQHF. The CDR3 nucleotides read TGTGCCAGCAGTTTTGAGACAGGGGGCAATCAGCCCCAGCATTTT.

The chain carries TRBV19 and TRBJ2-1; TRBD2 matches 13 bases. The CDR3 runs to 20 residues. Germline V gene data show CDR1 as LNHDA and CDR2 as SQIVND (reference sequence). The J segment lost 0 bases and the V segment lost 5 bases, leaving 13 bases of the junction unmatched. The DNA for the CDR3 is TGTGCCAGTAGTTCAGGGACTAGCGGGAACCCCTTTCTCTCCTACAATGAGCAGTTCTTC. Its translation: CASSSGTSGNPFLSYNEQFF. Using reference TRBV19 and TRBJ2-1 for the parts outside the CDR3, the full variable domain is DGGITQSPKYLFRKEGQNVTLSCEQNLNHDAMYWYRQDPGQGLRLIYYSQIVNDFQKGDIAEGYSVSREKKESFPLTVTSAQKNPTAFYLCASSSGTSGNPFLSYNEQFFGPGTRLTVL.

This clonotype was seen ten or more times. J is TRBJ2-7 and V is TRBV10-1; D unresolved. Germline values: CDR1 WNHNN, CDR2 SYGVQD (reference sequence). CDR3 length: 12 residues. The V gene lost 6 bases and the J gene lost 5 bases, with 11 bases spanning the gap. The chain's CDR3 is CASSPNTDEQYF. DNA for the CDR3: TGCGCCAGCAGCCCGAACACCGACGAGCAGTACTTC.

The rearrangement uses TRBV7-2 and TRBJ2-7; 10 bases agree with TRBD2. With 1 base clipped from V and 1 base from J, the junction kept 4 bases outside the gene matches. The CDR3 consists of 16 residues. Germline loops: CDR1 SGHTA, CDR2 FQGNSA. CDR3 bases: TGTGCCAGCAGCTTAGAGGGGACTAGCGTGTCCTACGAGCAGTACTTC. Amino acid sequence: CASSLEGTSVSYEQYF. The complete variable domain, with remaining parts taken from reference TRBV7-2 and TRBJ2-7, reads GAGVSQSPSNKVTEKGKDVELRCDPISGHTALYWYRQSLGQGLEFLIYFQGNSAPDKSGLPSDRFSAERTGGSVSTLTIQRTQQEDSAVYLCASSLEGTSVSYEQYFGPGTRLTVT.

This clonotype showed up just a few times. V and J are TRBV20-1 and TRBJ1-5; unclear D gene. Per the germline V gene, CDR1 is DFQATT and CDR2 is SNEGSKA (reference sequence). This CDR3 is built from 15 residues. Trimming cost V 2 bases and J 0 bases, with 11 bases left between them. The CDR3 sequence: CSARQGSHSNQPQHF. CDR3 bases: TGCAGTGCTAGACAAGGGAGTCATAGCAATCAGCCCCAGCATTTT.

This clonotype was observed a few times. The V gene is TRBV5-1, the J gene TRBJ1-4, with a tentative D call TRBD1 (5 bases). CDR1 is SGHRS and CDR2 is YFSETQ in the germline V gene. Deletions cut 2 bases from V and 6 bases from J, with 17 bases between. The CDR3 totals 16 residues. The CDR3 sequence: CASSLGAGYQDEKLFF. The DNA for the CDR3 is TGCGCCAGCAGCTTAGGCGCAGGGTATCAGGATGAAAAACTGTTTTTT.

In its sample, this clonotype was seen a few times. The chain employs TRBV15 and TRBJ2-3; the match to TRBD2 covers 12 bases. Losses at the gene ends were 5 bases for V and 5 bases for J; bases not matched to a gene: 8. This CDR3 spans 16 amino acids. Germline CDR1 and CDR2: LNHNV and YYDKDF (reference sequence). CDR3 sequence (DNA): TGTGCCACCAGCGGATCGACTAGCGGGAGAGGAGATACGCAGTATTTT. Protein sequence: CATSGSTSGRGDTQYF.

J is TRBJ2-2 and V is TRBV4-1, with 9 bases aligning to TRBD1. This CDR3 spans 19 amino acids. CDR1 and CDR2 from the germline V gene are MGHRA and YSYEKL. The V segment lost 3 bases and the J segment 6 bases; nucleotides outside the gene matches: 17. The DNA of the CDR3 is TGCGCCAGCAGCCACCCCAAGGACAGGGGATGGGAGGCCGCCGGGGAGCTGTTTTTT. As protein: CASSHPKDRGWEAAGELFF.

This clonotype was detected ten times or more. The V and J genes are TRBV29-1 and TRBJ1-2, with D possibly matching TRBD1 (6 bases). The CDR3 has 12 residues. CDR1 and CDR2 from the germline V gene are SQVTM and ANQGSEA. V was clipped by 4 bases and J by 7 bases, with 13 bases between them. CDR3: CSVAGAERGYTF. The CDR3 region has the DNA TGCAGCGTTGCAGGGGCGGAGCGTGGCTACACCTTC. The full variable domain, rest sourced from reference TRBV29-1 and TRBJ1-2, is SAVISQKPSRDICQRGTSLTIQCQVDSQVTMMFWYRQQPGQSLTLIATANQGSEATYESGFVIDKFPISRPNLTFSTLTVSNMSPEDSSIYLCSVAGAERGYTFGSGTRLTVV.

The chain has TRBV7-9 and TRBJ2-7, with D perhaps TRBD2 (6 bases). Germline lookup yields CDR1 SEHNR and CDR2 FQNEAQ (reference sequence). Trimming took off 7 bases at V and 4 bases at J, with 23 bases between the two ends. CDR3 length equals 16 residues. The CDR3 DNA is TGTGCCAGCACAGATTTCGGCACTAGCAGCTTGTACGAGCAGTACTTC. Translation gives CASTDFGTSSLYEQYF.

This clonotype was recorded many times. As DNA, the CDR3 is TGTGCCAGCTTGGGCGAGAACACTGAAGCTTTCTTT. The encoded protein is CASLGENTEAFF. This chain links TRBV7-9 with TRBJ1-1; no firm D call. The CDR3 loop spans 12 amino acids. The germline V and J ends were trimmed by 8 bases and 1 base, with 8 bases remaining between them. Germline CDR1 SEHNR, CDR2 FQNEAQ (reference sequence).

The chain recombines TRBV4-1 with TRBJ2-7, with unresolved D. The V end was cut by 1 base, the J end by 2 bases, with 12 bases between. Germline V gives CDR1 MGHRA, CDR2 YSYEKL. The CDR3 length is 15 residues. The CDR3: CASSQASGPTYEQYF. The CDR3 DNA reads TGCGCCAGCAGCCAAGCATCAGGCCCAACCTACGAGCAGTACTTC.

This chain uses TRBV7-9 with TRBJ2-5; D remains ambiguous. CDR1 and CDR2 (germline): SEHNR, FQNEAQ (reference sequence). Trimming took 2 bases from V and 6 from J, leaving 4 bases between them. This CDR3 has 11 amino acids. For the CDR3, the DNA is TGTGCCAGCAGCTTAATTAAGACCCAGTACTTC. Encoded protein: CASSLIKTQYF. The full variable domain, completed using reference TRBV7-9 and TRBJ2-5, is DTGVSQNPRHKITKRGQNVTFRCDPISEHNRLYWYRQTLGQGPEFLTYFQNEAQLEKSRLLSDRFSAERPKGSFSTLEIQRTEQGDSAMYLCASSLIKTQYFGPGTRLLVL.

In this sample, this clonotype turned up a few times. The chain uses TRBV7-2 and TRBJ2-7; 14 nucleotides align to TRBD2. Germline V gene sequence: CDR1 SGHTA, CDR2 FQGNSA. The CDR3 contains 16 residues. The V gene end was trimmed by 0 bases and the J gene end by 6 bases; junction bases not matched to a gene: 4. For the CDR3, the DNA is TGTGCCAGCAGCTTAGCAGGGACTAGCGGGAGTCTCGAGCAGTACTTC. Protein product: CASSLAGTSGSLEQYF. Looking up the rest from reference TRBV7-2 and TRBJ2-7 gives the full variable domain: GAGVSQSPSNKVTEKGKDVELRCDPISGHTALYWYRQSLGQGLEFLIYFQGNSAPDKSGLPSDRFSAERTGGSVSTLTIQRTQQEDSAVYLCASSLAGTSGSLEQYFGPGTRLTVT.

This clonotype was observed a few times. The V call is TRBV27, the J call TRBJ1-5; D is unclear. V was cut by 8 bases and J by 6 bases, with 11 bases left in between. The CDR3 is 12 amino acids. CDR1 and CDR2 from the germline V gene are MNHEY and SMNVEV (reference sequence). This CDR3 reads CASSGLGQPQHF. The CDR3 DNA reads as TGTGCCAGCTCGGGCCTCGGTCAGCCCCAGCATTTT.

There are many counts of this clonotype. This chain joins TRBV14 and TRBJ1-1; TRBD1 might be the D (5 bases). Trimming stripped 7 bases from V and 4 bases from J, with 16 bases between. The CDR3 spans 14 residues. CDR1 and CDR2 (germline): SGHDN, FVKESK. CDR3 DNA sequence: TGTGCCAGCAAAGGTACTCGGGGCGGCACTGAAGCTTTCTTT. Encoded protein: CASKGTRGGTEAFF.

The genes are TRBV29-1 and TRBJ1-1; 7 positions agree with TRBD1. Trimming took 6 bases from V and 1 from J; bases not matched to a gene: 5. The V gene's germline CDR1 is SQVTM and CDR2 ANQGSEA. The CDR3 has 13 residues. CDR3 nucleotides: TGCAGCGTCTATAGACAGGGGAACACTGAAGCTTTCTTT. This encodes CSVYRQGNTEAFF.

Only a few counts were recorded for this clonotype. V and J are TRBV28 and TRBJ2-2; perhaps D is TRBD1 or TRBD2 (5 bases each). This CDR3 comprises 15 residues. Germline V gene sequence: CDR1 MDHEN, CDR2 SYDVKM. V shed 7 bases and J shed 3 bases, with 15 bases lying between them. Here the CDR3 reads CASNTGPTDTGELFF. The CDR3 bases are TGTGCCAGCAATACGGGACCAACAGACACCGGGGAGCTGTTTTTT.

This clonotype was counted a few times. This chain uses TRBV29-1 with TRBJ1-1; 9 nucleotides match TRBD1. The CDR3 loop spans 17 amino acids. Germline loops: CDR1 SQVTM, CDR2 ANQGSEA. V trimming: 0 bases; J trimming: 5 bases; junction bases outside the gene matches: 13. The CDR3 loop is CSVEEDYGQGKGTEAFF. CDR3 sequence (DNA): TGCAGCGTTGAAGAGGACTACGGACAGGGGAAAGGAACTGAAGCTTTCTTT.

This rearrangement joins TRBV27 to TRBJ2-2; D call uncertain. This CDR3 has 14 amino acids. V lost 6 bases to trimming and J lost 1 base, with 9 bases between them. The germline V gene has CDR1 MNHEY and CDR2 SMNVEV (reference sequence). DNA of the CDR3: TGTGCCAGCAGAGCCTGGGGGAACACCGGGGAGCTGTTTTTT. It yields the protein CASRAWGNTGELFF.

This clonotype was found many times. The rearrangement joins TRBV12-3 or TRBV12-4 to TRBJ1-5; 9 positions match TRBD1. This CDR3 has 17 residues. Trimming removed 5 bases from V and 5 bases from J; junction bases left unmatched: 13. CDR3 amino acids: CASSKDRGALRDQPQHF. As DNA, the CDR3 is TGTGCCAGCAGTAAGGACAGGGGCGCACTTCGCGATCAGCCCCAGCATTTT.

CDR3 nucleotide sequence: TGTGCCAGCAGCGTAGGGGGCGGGAGAGGCACAGATACGCAGTATTTT. Translation: CASSVGGGRGTDTQYF. The chain carries TRBV9 and TRBJ2-3, with 7 bases identical to TRBD2. CDR3 size: 16 residues. In germline, CDR1 is SGDLS, CDR2 YYNGEE. Losses at the gene ends were 0 bases for V and 1 base for J; bases not matched to a gene: 5.

The table lists this clonotype with many counts. The chain employs TRBV28 and TRBJ2-2, with no clear D. Trimming cost V 6 bases and J 1 base, with 21 bases left between them. Germline CDR1 and CDR2: MDHEN and SYDVKM. The CDR3 is made up of 18 amino acids. CDR3 in amino acids: CASSSLGSRPKNTGELFF. The DNA for the CDR3 is TGTGCCAGCAGCTCTTTAGGGTCCCGACCTAAGAACACCGGGGAGCTGTTTTTT.

This clonotype was observed a handful of times. This chain connects TRBV25-1 to TRBJ2-5; no definite D call. Germline values: CDR1 MGHDK, CDR2 SYGVNS. The CDR3 covers 12 residues. V lost 0 bases and J 5 bases, leaving 4 bases between the germline ends. CDR3 loop: CASSEYSETQYF. The DNA for the CDR3 is TGTGCCAGCAGTGAATACTCCGAGACCCAGTACTTC.

This clonotype was picked up many times. The V gene is TRBV11-2, the J gene TRBJ1-5; no reliable D call. From germline, CDR1 is SGHAT and CDR2 FQNNGV. Trimming pared 4 bases from V and 2 bases from J, leaving 9 bases between. CDR3 length equals 14 residues. The CDR3 is CASSSLDRNQPQHF. The CDR3 DNA follows: TGTGCCAGCAGCTCCCTGGATCGCAATCAGCCCCAGCATTTT.